What follows are 19 T cell receptor beta chains derived from one specimen sequenced in a study of vaccination effects on CD4 cells after COVID-19. Sequencing was preceded by expansion of antigen-specific CD4+ T cells with viral peptide pools in the ViraFEST assay. Cultured cells yielded isolated CD4+ T cells after nine to ten days. TCRdb's table, derived via immunoSEQ multiplex PCR, lists solely in-frame clones and lacks some. The sample lists some 59,000 clones, around 75% seen once, with 2.4% in the top ten. These receptors have no identified antigens. The sequences come from CD4+ T cells from PBMCs cultured with HCoV-229E spike peptides, collected before COVID-19 vaccination. The receptor source for this set is a human donor who received a COVID-19 vaccine.

The chain links TRBV15 to TRBJ2-6; the D call may be TRBD1 or TRBD2 (5 bases each). Germline CDR1 reads LNHNV; CDR2 reads YYDKDF (reference sequence). The CDR3 extends over 18 amino acids. V lost 1 base to trimming and J lost 0 bases, with 13 bases between them. The chain's CDR3 is CATSRVRDGGSGANVLTF. For the CDR3, the DNA is TGTGCCACCAGCAGAGTCCGGGACGGTGGCTCTGGGGCCAACGTCCTGACTTTC. Using reference TRBV15 and TRBJ2-6 for the parts outside the CDR3, the full variable domain is DAMVIQNPRYQVTQFGKPVTLSCSQTLNHNVMYWYQQKSSQAPKLLFHYYDKDFNNEADTPDNFQSRRPNTSFCFLDIRSPGLGDTAMYLCATSRVRDGGSGANVLTFGAGSRLTVL.

This chain connects TRBV10-3 to TRBJ2-3; no clear D gene. CDR1 and CDR2 (germline): ENHRY, SYGVKD. Trimming removed 2 bases from V and 4 bases from J, with 10 bases in between. The CDR3 is 14 residues long. The CDR3 region is CAISENGGADTQYF. The CDR3 DNA reads as TGTGCCATCAGTGAGAATGGTGGCGCAGATACGCAGTATTTT.

The chain joins TRBV18 to TRBJ2-5, with TRBD2 matching over 15 bases. V lost 6 bases to trimming and J lost 5 bases; unmatched junction nucleotides: 7. CDR1 and CDR2 (germline): KGHSH, LQKENI. CDR3 length: 16 amino acids. CDR3 DNA sequence: TGTGCCAGCTCGCTGGGACTAGCGGGGGGCGGCGAGACCCAGTACTTC. This sequence encodes CASSLGLAGGGETQYF.

This chain links TRBV7-2 with TRBJ2-1; perhaps D is TRBD1 or TRBD2 (5 bases each). Germline values: CDR1 SGHTA, CDR2 FQGNSA. The germline V and J ends were trimmed by 8 bases and 7 bases, with 15 bases remaining between them. CDR3 length equals 13 residues. In nucleotides, the CDR3 is TGTGCCAGCGGCTGGGGGTCCCGAAATGAGCAGTTCTTC. It translates to CASGWGSRNEQFF. Full variable domain (rest looked up from reference TRBV7-2 and TRBJ2-1): GAGVSQSPSNKVTEKGKDVELRCDPISGHTALYWYRQSLGQGLEFLIYFQGNSAPDKSGLPSDRFSAERTGGSVSTLTIQRTQQEDSAVYLCASGWGSRNEQFFGPGTRLTVL.

This chain connects TRBV28 to TRBJ2-7, with a tentative D call TRBD1 (6 bases). This CDR3 region has 13 residues. Trimming cost V 5 bases and J 5 bases, with 13 bases left between them. The germline V gene encodes CDR1 MDHEN and CDR2 SYDVKM. In DNA form, the CDR3 reads TGTGCCAGCAGTCTTACAGGGTACCACGAGCAGTACGTC. This gives the protein CASSLTGYHEQYV.

The chain is built from TRBV6-5 and TRBJ1-5, with D possibly TRBD1 on 6 matching bases. Germline V gene lookup returns CDR1 MNHEY and CDR2 SVGAGI. Trimming stripped 6 bases from V and 5 bases from J, with 17 bases between. The CDR3 covers 15 residues. This chain's CDR3 is CASRDKGRGDQPQHF. CDR3 DNA sequence: TGTGCCAGCAGGGACAAAGGAAGGGGGGATCAGCCCCAGCATTTT.

In nucleotides, the CDR3 is TGCGCCAGCAGCTTGTTGACAGGGGGTGTCTATGAGCAGTTCTTC. This sequence encodes CASSLLTGGVYEQFF. The V and J genes are TRBV5-1 and TRBJ2-1, with TRBD1 identical over 9 bases. Germline V gene data show CDR1 as SGHRS and CDR2 as YFSETQ. CDR3 length: 15 amino acids. Losses at the gene ends were 1 base for V and 8 bases for J; bases not matched to a gene: 7.

This chain links TRBV6-4 with TRBJ2-3, with D perhaps TRBD1 or TRBD2 (6 bases each). The germline CDR1 and CDR2 sequences are MRHNA and SNTAGT. Between the trimmed V and J ends, which lost 0 bases and 4 bases, there was a span of 14 bases. The CDR3 is made up of 16 amino acids. CDR3 in amino acids: CASSDSRGAYPDTQYF. As DNA, the CDR3 is TGTGCCAGCAGTGACTCTAGGGGGGCCTATCCAGATACGCAGTATTTT.

This clone was observed once. The rearrangement uses TRBV3-1 (or the pseudogene TRBV3-2) and TRBJ2-6; no clear D gene. The V end was cut by 4 bases, the J end by 0 bases, with 10 bases between. Germline V gene data show CDR1 as LGHDT and CDR2 as YNNKEL (reference sequence). The CDR3 consists of 16 residues. The CDR3 protein is CASSPDRLSGANVLTF. DNA for the CDR3: TGTGCCAGCAGCCCCGACCGGCTCTCTGGGGCCAACGTCCTGACTTTC.

CDR3 loop: CASSAGHSEQPQHF. CDR3 DNA sequence: TGTGCCAGCAGCGCTGGACATTCTGAACAGCCCCAGCATTTT. V and J are TRBV9 and TRBJ1-5; possible D gene TRBD1, 5 bases. V dropped 3 bases and J dropped 7 bases, with 14 bases sitting between them. CDR3 size: 14 residues. The germline V gene has CDR1 SGDLS and CDR2 YYNGEE.

The rearrangement joins TRBV9 to TRBJ2-2, with 7 nucleotides matching TRBD2. The germline V gene encodes CDR1 SGDLS and CDR2 YYNGEE. Germline trimming cut 4 bases from V and 3 bases from J; bases unmatched to any gene: 9. This CDR3 has 16 amino acids. CDR3 amino acids: CASSPPLAVDTGELFF. CDR3 sequence (DNA): TGTGCCAGCAGCCCACCCCTAGCGGTAGACACCGGGGAGCTGTTTTTT.

The chain combines TRBV18 with TRBJ1-2; perhaps TRBD1 as D (5 bases). CDR3 length: 14 amino acids. Trimming pared 2 bases from V and 4 bases from J, leaving 11 bases between. CDR1 and CDR2 (germline): KGHSH, LQKENI. The CDR3 DNA follows: TGTGCCAGCTCACCAGACAGTACGGGCTATGGCTACACCTTC. It is translated as CASSPDSTGYGYTF. Drawing the rest from reference TRBV18 and TRBJ1-2, the complete variable domain is NAGVMQNPRHLVRRRGQEARLRCSPMKGHSHVYWYRQLPEEGLKFMVYLQKENIIDESGMPKERFSAEFPKEGPSILRIQQVVRGDSAAYFCASSPDSTGYGYTFGSGTRLTVV.

This sequence joins TRBV30 and TRBJ2-7, with 8 bases that match TRBD1. The CDR3 has 15 amino acids. The V segment lost 3 bases and the J segment 6 bases; nucleotides outside the gene matches: 13. The germline CDR1 and CDR2 sequences are GTSNPN and SVGIG (reference sequence). The CDR3 spells CAWRAPDRELTEQYV. CDR3 DNA sequence: TGTGCCTGGAGGGCCCCGGACAGGGAACTTACCGAGCAGTACGTC.

This chain joins TRBV5-5 and TRBJ1-1; D unclear. This CDR3 comprises 14 residues. Germline CDR1 reads SGHKS; CDR2 reads YYEKEE (reference sequence). Trimming took off 0 bases at V and 4 bases at J, with 10 bases between the two ends. The CDR3 DNA reads as TGTGCCAGCAGCTTGGTTCCAGAGGGCACTGAAGCTTTCTTT. The encoded protein is CASSLVPEGTEAFF. Full variable domain (missing parts from reference TRBV5-5 and TRBJ1-1): DAGVTQSPTHLIKTRGQQVTLRCSPISGHKSVSWYQQVLGQGPQFIFQYYEKEERGRGNFPDRFSARQFPNYSSELNVNALLLGDSALYLCASSLVPEGTEAFFGQGTRLTVV.

This chain uses TRBV18 with TRBJ1-4; D not certain. V was pared by 3 bases and J by 3 bases, with 11 bases between. Germline-derived CDR1 and CDR2 are KGHSH and LQKENI. The CDR3 sequence is 15 residues long. The CDR3 is CASSPPTTSNEKLFF. The CDR3, as DNA: TGTGCCAGCTCACCTCCCACAACGTCTAATGAAAAACTGTTTTTT.

Here the CDR3 reads CASSPRTGSNEQFF. Written as DNA, the CDR3 is TGTGCCAGCAGCCCCCGGACAGGGAGCAATGAGCAGTTCTTC. The chain combines TRBV5-4 with TRBJ2-1; 8 bases match TRBD1. The CDR3 has 14 amino acids. In germline, CDR1 is SGHNT, CDR2 YYREEE (reference sequence). V lost 4 bases, J lost 6 bases, and 6 bases stayed unmatched.

The CDR3 loop is CASSSGGGSSGNTIYF. CDR3 DNA sequence: TGTGCCAGCAGTTCAGGGGGGGGGAGCTCTGGAAACACCATATATTTT. This sequence joins TRBV27 and TRBJ1-3; 7 bases align to TRBD1. The CDR3 length is 16 residues. CDR1 MNHEY and CDR2 SMNVEV come from the germline V gene (reference sequence). J gave up 0 bases and V 4 bases, and 6 bases lay outside the gene matches.

The gene calls are TRBV7-2 and TRBJ2-5; D ambiguous. Looked up from germline, CDR1 is SGHTA and CDR2 is FQGNSA. The CDR3 covers 16 residues. V was shortened by 4 bases and J by 4 bases, with 19 bases between the two germline ends. DNA of the CDR3: TGTGCCAGCAGCTCTTCTGTATTACGATCCGCAGAGACCCAGTACTTC. It specifies CASSSSVLRSAETQYF.

The chain uses TRBV2 and TRBJ1-2; TRBD1 is a possible D gene (5 bases). Per the germline V gene, CDR1 is SNHLY and CDR2 is FYNNEI. Trimming removed 8 bases at V and 8 bases at J, with 15 bases between. CDR3 length: 12 residues. The CDR3 DNA reads TGTGCCAGCTGCCCCGGCGGGGGGGGCTACACCTTC. This translates into CASCPGGGGYTF.